This T cell receptor beta chain was captured by sequencing in a study of blood T cell repertoires in COVID-19. This CDR3 has 16 amino acids. The germline V gene encodes CDR1 SGDLS and CDR2 YYNGEE. V was clipped by 0 bases and J by 2 bases, with 14 bases between them. Here immunoSEQ multiplex PCR was the method, and the copy in TCRdb shows in-frame clones only, minus some. The profile shows some 700,000 clones, around 89% of them singletons. J is TRBJ1-1 and V is TRBV9; tentatively, D is TRBD1 (6 bases). Source material: peripheral blood. The receptor was isolated from a woman aged 18-29 years with acute or convalescent COVID-19. DNA of the CDR3: TGTGCCAGCAGCGTAGGATCAGGACAGAGCAACACTGAAGCTTTCTTT. Translating gives CASSVGSGQSNTEAFF.